The 17 T cell receptor beta chains presented below share a single source sample, sequenced in a study of control samples from healthy donors and cancer patients (TCRdb year 2020). The method behind the library was the immunoSEQ multiplex PCR assay. TCRdb took over this immuneACCESS table, retaining in-frame rearrangements with V and J assigned. Such tables are incomplete; in checked studies, under half of the missing clones stem from an unresolved V gene, and the remainder is unexplained. A total of about 160,000 clones appear in this sample, 95% to 96% of them only once. Just over 1% of the sample lies in the top ten. The sequenced sample consisted of blood. Receptors were obtained from a woman in her thirties in good health.

This chain joins TRBV3-1 (or the pseudogene TRBV3-2) and TRBJ1-2; 7 positions agree with TRBD1. Germline V gene lookup returns CDR1 LGHDT and CDR2 YNNKEL (reference sequence). The CDR3 runs 14 residues. Trimming cost V 6 bases and J 8 bases; bases outside gene matches: 12. The CDR3 nucleotides are TGTGCCAGCAGTCGAACACAGGGGATTGAAGGCTACACCTTC. It is translated as CASSRTQGIEGYTF.

The chain joins TRBV11-2 to TRBJ2-1; TRBD1 matches 9 bases. Trimming removed 5 bases from V and 9 bases from J; junction bases left unmatched: 14. Germline CDR1 reads SGHAT; CDR2 reads FQNNGV. This CDR3 comprises 16 residues. The CDR3 DNA reads TGTGCCAGCAGCCGGACGGTTCACAGGGGGCTGAGTGAGCAGTTCTTC. It codes for CASSRTVHRGLSEQFF.

A remark on this clone: The sample holds other DNA sequences that translate to the same CDR3. V usage is TRBV5-1 and J usage is TRBJ1-1, with 8 bases identical to TRBD1. J was trimmed by 3 bases and V by 4 bases; bases with no gene match: 2. Germline V lookup: CDR1 SGHRS, CDR2 YFSETQ. The CDR3 is 13 amino acids. The CDR3 here is CASSEGQDTEAFF. CDR3 coding DNA: TGCGCCAGCAGCGAGGGACAGGACACTGAAGCTTTCTTT.

This clone was recorded once. V usage is TRBV6-2 or TRBV6-3 and J usage is TRBJ1-1; TRBD1 is a possible D gene (6 bases). This CDR3 has 17 amino acids. Deletions cut 0 bases from V and 5 bases from J, with 19 bases between. Germline V CDR1 and CDR2: MNHEY, SVGEGT. The CDR3 loop reads CASSYSMYRVEETEAFF. Here the CDR3 DNA reads TGTGCCAGCAGTTACTCGATGTACAGGGTCGAAGAAACTGAAGCTTTCTTT.

V is TRBV15 and J is TRBJ2-7; 8 nucleotides line up with TRBD1. Looked up from germline, CDR1 is LNHNV and CDR2 is YYDKDF (reference sequence). The CDR3 covers 15 residues. J gave up 0 bases and V 5 bases, and 6 bases lay outside the gene matches. For the CDR3, the DNA is TGTGCCACCAGCCCCCGGACAGGGACCTCCTACGAGCAGTACTTC. This sequence encodes CATSPRTGTSYEQYF. The complete variable domain, with remaining parts taken from reference TRBV15 and TRBJ2-7, reads DAMVIQNPRYQVTQFGKPVTLSCSQTLNHNVMYWYQQKSSQAPKLLFHYYDKDFNNEADTPDNFQSRRPNTSFCFLDIRSPGLGDTAMYLCATSPRTGTSYEQYFGPGTRLTVT.

The V gene is TRBV2, the J gene TRBJ2-1; perhaps TRBD2 as D (5 bases). In germline, CDR1 is SNHLY, CDR2 FYNNEI. V was cut by 5 bases and J by 8 bases, with 10 bases left in between. The length of the CDR3 is 12 residues. The CDR3 sequence is CASSWTDYEQFF. As DNA, the CDR3 is TGTGCCAGCAGTTGGACGGACTATGAGCAGTTCTTC.

The rearrangement joins TRBV5-1 to TRBJ2-5; the match to TRBD1 covers 7 bases. The CDR3 consists of 14 residues. Per germline, CDR1 SGHRS and CDR2 YFSETQ. V trimming: 3 bases; J trimming: 1 base; junction bases outside the gene matches: 3. The CDR3 here is CASSWDRFQETQYF. Here the CDR3 DNA reads TGCGCCAGCAGCTGGGACAGATTCCAAGAGACCCAGTACTTC.

The chain has TRBV5-6 and TRBJ1-5; D not certain. Trimming left V 2 bases short and J 3 bases short, with 9 bases between. This CDR3 region has 14 residues. Germline V gene sequence: CDR1 SGHDT, CDR2 YYEEEE. CDR3 sequence (DNA): TGTGCCAGCAGCTTAAGGCAGTTCAATCAGCCCCAGCATTTT. Protein sequence: CASSLRQFNQPQHF.

The chain combines TRBV5-5 with TRBJ1-1; TRBD1 matches at 11 bases. With V trimmed by 2 bases and J by 4 bases, 7 bases remained unmatched. The CDR3 loop spans 16 amino acids. CDR1 SGHKS and CDR2 YYEKEE come from the germline V gene (reference sequence). For the CDR3, the DNA is TGTGCCAGCAGCTTTTGGGGACAGGGGGTTTCCACTGAAGCTTTCTTT. Translating it yields CASSFWGQGVSTEAFF.

The chain is built from TRBV2 and TRBJ1-1, with TRBD1 as a possible D gene (5 bases). Trimming stripped 4 bases from V and 5 bases from J, with 17 bases between. The CDR3 contains 15 residues. Germline lookup yields CDR1 SNHLY and CDR2 FYNNEI. For the CDR3, the DNA is TGTGCCAGCAGTGGGCCCACCGACAGTTTTACTGAAGCTTTCTTT. It encodes CASSGPTDSFTEAFF.

The chain recombines TRBV28 with TRBJ1-6, with D perhaps TRBD1 (5 bases). Germline CDR1 is MDHEN and CDR2 is SYDVKM. CDR3 size: 12 residues. Trimming removed 2 bases from V and 16 bases from J, with 12 bases in between. As DNA, the CDR3 is TGTGCCAGCAGTTTAAACAGGTTTTTTCTCCACTTT. As protein: CASSLNRFFLHF.

The chain's CDR3 is CASSLPGQPYNSPLHF. Here the CDR3 DNA reads TGTGCCAGCAGCCTCCCGGGACAGCCCTATAATTCACCCCTCCACTTT. The chain recombines TRBV11-2 with TRBJ1-6; 7 bases match TRBD1. This CDR3 spans 16 amino acids. V was clipped by 5 bases and J by 2 bases; unmatched bases: 6. The germline V gene encodes CDR1 SGHAT and CDR2 FQNNGV.

The V and J genes are TRBV27 and TRBJ2-5; TRBD2 agrees at 7 bases. The CDR3 is 15 amino acids. Germline loops: CDR1 MNHEY, CDR2 SMNVEV (reference sequence). With 5 bases clipped from V and 2 bases from J, the junction kept 8 bases outside the gene matches. The CDR3 here is CASSPVGTKQETQYF. The CDR3, as DNA: TGTGCCAGCAGTCCGGTAGGGACTAAACAAGAGACCCAGTACTTC.

The chain links TRBV28 to TRBJ2-1; D gene uncertain. The V gene lost 7 bases and the J gene lost 7 bases, with 17 bases spanning the gap. The germline V gene encodes CDR1 MDHEN and CDR2 SYDVKM. This CDR3 contains 14 residues. For the CDR3, the DNA is TGTGCCAGCACCCGAGCAAATCCTGAAAATGAGCAGTTCTTC. It encodes CASTRANPENEQFF.

CDR3 residues: CASSIQAGQETQYF. In DNA form, the CDR3 reads TGTGCCAGCAGTATCCAAGCGGGTCAAGAGACCCAGTACTTC. V gene TRBV2 combines with J gene TRBJ2-5; the D gene is possibly TRBD2 (6 bases). The CDR3 covers 14 residues. Deletions cut 5 bases from V and 2 bases from J, with 12 bases between. Germline CDR1 SNHLY, CDR2 FYNNEI.

This chain joins TRBV4-1 and TRBJ2-4; possible D gene TRBD2, 5 bases. V was cut by 6 bases and J by 4 bases, with 13 bases left in between. This CDR3 is built from 14 residues. Germline V gives CDR1 MGHRA, CDR2 YSYEKL. The CDR3 sequence is CASSPPGKKNIQYF. For the CDR3, the DNA is TGCGCCAGCAGTCCCCCGGGGAAAAAAAACATTCAGTACTTC.

This chain connects TRBV19 to TRBJ2-2; 10 bases are a match to TRBD2. This CDR3 contains 14 residues. The ends lost 9 bases at V and 7 bases at J; junction bases unmatched: 8. Per germline, CDR1 LNHDA and CDR2 SQIVND (reference sequence). The CDR3 nucleotides read TGTGCCAGACGTGAGCGGGAGGGGGTCGGGGAGCTGTTTTTT. Translating gives CARREREGVGELFF.